The entry below describes one T cell receptor (beta chain). The antigen remains undetermined. The CDR3 runs 14 residues. The V gene's germline CDR1 is LGHDT and CDR2 YNNKEL (reference sequence). V shed 4 bases and J 8 bases; nucleotides not matched to a gene: 5. This specimen comes from a study of T cell responses to AZD1222 COVID-19 vaccine. The study's findings and limits: Unmutated variant regions are reportedly targeted by nearly half of spike-specific TCRs. Seropositive status at baseline applied to only a handful of AZD1222 recipients. The study found Spike-specific TCR breadth and depth rose after two AZD1222 doses.

The protocol was immunoSEQ multiplex PCR, while the TCRdb copy is restricted to in-frame clones and leaves out a portion. The sample consists of fewer than 150,000 clones, approximately 90% of them appearing once. This receptor was obtained from an adult who received the AZD1222 COVID-19 vaccine. The specimen comprised peripheral blood, sampled 28 days after the second AZD1222 dose. The chain combines TRBV3-1 (or the pseudogene TRBV3-2) with TRBJ1-6; 7 nucleotides align to TRBD1. In DNA form, the CDR3 reads TGTGCCAGCAGCCGGGACAGCGTGGATTCACCCCTCCACTTT. Encoded protein: CASSRDSVDSPLHF.